Sequencing of this TCR beta chain was carried out in a study of blood T cell repertoires in COVID-19. The protocol was immunoSEQ multiplex PCR, while the TCRdb copy is restricted to in-frame clones and leaves out a portion. Of about 110,000 clones in the sample, about 90% were seen once. Sequencing was done on a sample of peripheral blood. The clonotype was recovered from a woman between 45 and 60 years old with active or convalescent COVID-19.

CDR3 protein: CASSARQGSYGYTF. The CDR3 DNA is TGTGCCAGCAGCGCCCGACAGGGGTCCTATGGCTACACCTTC. The chain carries TRBV9 and TRBJ1-2, with TRBD1 matching over 8 bases. V was pared by 3 bases and J by 4 bases, with 5 bases of the junction left unmatched. The CDR3 has 14 amino acids. Looked up from germline, CDR1 is SGDLS and CDR2 is YYNGEE.